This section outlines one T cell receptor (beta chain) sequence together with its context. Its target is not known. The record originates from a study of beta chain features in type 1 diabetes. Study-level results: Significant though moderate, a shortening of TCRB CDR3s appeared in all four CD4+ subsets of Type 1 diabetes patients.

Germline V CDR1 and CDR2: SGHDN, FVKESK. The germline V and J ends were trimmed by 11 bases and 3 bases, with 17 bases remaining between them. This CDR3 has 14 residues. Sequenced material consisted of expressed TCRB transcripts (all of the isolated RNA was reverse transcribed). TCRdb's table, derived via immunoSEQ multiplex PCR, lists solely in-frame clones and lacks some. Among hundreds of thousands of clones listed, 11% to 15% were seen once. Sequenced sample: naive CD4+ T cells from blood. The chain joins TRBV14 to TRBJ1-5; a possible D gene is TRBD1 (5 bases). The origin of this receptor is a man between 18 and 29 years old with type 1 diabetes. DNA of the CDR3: TGTGCCGCCCAAGGGGCAGGGACCAATCAGCCCCAGCATTTT. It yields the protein CAAQGAGTNQPQHF.